At least ten counts were recorded for the clone carrying this T cell receptor (beta chain). Sampling of bone marrow took place during active disease in every patient. Germline assignment: CDR1 MNHEY and CDR2 SVGEGT. This CDR3 spans 14 amino acids. The ends were cut back, 0 bases at V and 8 bases at J, with 11 bases in the middle. Molecular barcoded adaptors covering alpha/delta and beta/gamma chains were used on approximately 400 ng RNA. TCRdb re-called the reads through MiXCR, storing one row per CDR3 protein. The table has around 140,000 distinct CDR3 sequences, around 14% seen once; the top ten hold roughly 7.6%. The data stem from a study of read filtering for tumor transcriptome and immune sequencing. For the study at large: Per sample, TCR-region reads ranged about 4 to 11 million by IR-seq, roughly 80 to 1,300 by RNA-seq.

The chain uses TRBV6-2 or TRBV6-3 and TRBJ2-1; unclear D gene. The sample was a population of CD138-negative cells sorted from bone marrow. The TCR sequence derives from a donor at least 40 years old with multiple myeloma. The CDR3 here is CASSYSSPADEQFF. CDR3 DNA: TGTGCCAGCAGTTACTCGAGCCCCGCAGATGAGCAGTTCTTC.